The source of this T cell receptor (beta chain) is a study of blood T cells in healthy people across ages. The study's findings and limits: Diversity was higher, and naive CD4+ cells more numerous, in long-lived donors than in aged donors.

The CDR3 length is 15 residues. Trimming removed 2 bases at V and 3 bases at J, with 13 bases between. Germline loops: CDR1 SGHRS, CDR2 YFSETQ. Comments on this clonotype: The antigen remains undetermined.

A second PCR, run for about 7 to 12 cycles, used a sample-barcoded 5' primer plus a J-beta primer mix. The study obtained at least 3 million CDR3-containing paired-end reads from every sample. One entry per CDR3 protein, called by TCRdb with MiXCR from the 5' RACE reads. The sample records 650,000 to 1,000,000 distinct CDR3 sequences, roughly 40% being singletons. Each sample had at least 6.5 million PBMCs isolated. Per individual sample, total RNA of at least 5 micrograms was extracted. The chain recombines TRBV5-1 with TRBJ2-3; tentative D call: TRBD2 (7 bases). Sequences were obtained from blood. This TCR derives from a man younger than 35 in good health. The CDR3 sequence is CASSFRGAQTDTQYF. CDR3 bases: TGCGCCAGCAGCTTCCGGGGGGCGCAAACAGATACGCAGTATTTT.